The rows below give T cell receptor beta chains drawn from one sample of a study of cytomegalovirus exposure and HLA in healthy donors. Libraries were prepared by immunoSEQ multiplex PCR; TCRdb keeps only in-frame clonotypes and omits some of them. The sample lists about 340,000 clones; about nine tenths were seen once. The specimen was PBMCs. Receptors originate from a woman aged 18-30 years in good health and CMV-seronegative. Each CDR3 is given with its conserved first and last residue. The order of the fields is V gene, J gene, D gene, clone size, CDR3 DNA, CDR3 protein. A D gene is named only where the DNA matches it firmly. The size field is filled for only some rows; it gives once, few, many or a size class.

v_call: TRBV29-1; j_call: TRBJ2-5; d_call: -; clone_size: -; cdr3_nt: TGCAGCGTTGAGGTGGGGGCCGGGGAGACCCAGTACTTC; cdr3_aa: CSVEVGAGETQYF
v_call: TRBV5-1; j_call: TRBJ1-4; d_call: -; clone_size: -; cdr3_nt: TGCGCCAGCAGTGAGCCAGGGGTAGGGGAAAAACTGTTTTTT; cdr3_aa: CASSEPGVGEKLFF
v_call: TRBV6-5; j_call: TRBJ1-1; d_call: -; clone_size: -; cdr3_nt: TGTGCCAGCAAGATATTTTATTCGGGGAACACTGAAGCTTTCTTT; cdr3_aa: CASKIFYSGNTEAFF
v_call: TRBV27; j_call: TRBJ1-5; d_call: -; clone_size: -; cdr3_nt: TGTGCCAGCAGTTTAGTGACAGGCTATCAGCCCCAGCATTTT; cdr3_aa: CASSLVTGYQPQHF
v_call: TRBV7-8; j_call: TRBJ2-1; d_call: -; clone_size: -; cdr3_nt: TGTGCCAGCAGCTTAGGCAGGATAACCTACAATGAGCAGTTCTTC; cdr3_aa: CASSLGRITYNEQFF
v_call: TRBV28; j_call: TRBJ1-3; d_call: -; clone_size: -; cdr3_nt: TGTGCCAGCAGTTTAGAGTTTCCCTCTGGAAACACCATATATTTT; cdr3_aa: CASSLEFPSGNTIYF
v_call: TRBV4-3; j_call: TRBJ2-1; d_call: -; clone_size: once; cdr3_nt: TGCGCCAGCAGCCAAGAACCGGGAAACAATGAGCAGTTCTTC; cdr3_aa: CASSQEPGNNEQFF
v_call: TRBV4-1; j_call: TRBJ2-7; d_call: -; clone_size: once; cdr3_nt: TGCGCCAGCAGGTCAAGCGCCGTGAGCTCCTACGAGCAGTACTTC; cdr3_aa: CASRSSAVSSYEQYF
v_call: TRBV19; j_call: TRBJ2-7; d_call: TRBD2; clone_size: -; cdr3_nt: TGTGCCAGTAGTACGACTAGCTTAGCCTCCTACGAGCAGTACTTC; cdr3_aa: CASSTTSLASYEQYF
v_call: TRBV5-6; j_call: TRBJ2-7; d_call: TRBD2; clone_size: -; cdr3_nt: TGTGCCAGCAGCTCAAGGTCCTTTAGCGGGACCTACGAGCAGTACTTC; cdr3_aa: CASSSRSFSGTYEQYF
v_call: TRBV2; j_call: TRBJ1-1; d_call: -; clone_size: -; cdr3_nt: TGTGCCAGCACGACATTCCCCCTGAACACTGAAGCTTTCTTT; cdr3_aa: CASTTFPLNTEAFF
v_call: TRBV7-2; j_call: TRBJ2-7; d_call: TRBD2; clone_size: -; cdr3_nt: TGTGCCAGCAGCTTTCTTGCGGGAGGGTCCTACGAGCAGTACTTC; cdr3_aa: CASSFLAGGSYEQYF
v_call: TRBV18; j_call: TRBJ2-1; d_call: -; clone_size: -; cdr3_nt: TGTGCCAGCTGGAAAAGGGGACTCGTGCACAATGAGCAGTTCTTC; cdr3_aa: CASWKRGLVHNEQFF
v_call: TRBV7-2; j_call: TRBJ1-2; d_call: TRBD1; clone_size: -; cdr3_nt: TGTGCCAGCAGCCCCCGACAGGGTGGTGGCTACACCTTC; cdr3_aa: CASSPRQGGGYTF
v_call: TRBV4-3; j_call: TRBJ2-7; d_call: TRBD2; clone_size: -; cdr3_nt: TGCGCCAGCAGCCAAGATAGGTCTAGCGGGAGCTCCTACGAGCAGTACTTC; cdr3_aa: CASSQDRSSGSSYEQYF